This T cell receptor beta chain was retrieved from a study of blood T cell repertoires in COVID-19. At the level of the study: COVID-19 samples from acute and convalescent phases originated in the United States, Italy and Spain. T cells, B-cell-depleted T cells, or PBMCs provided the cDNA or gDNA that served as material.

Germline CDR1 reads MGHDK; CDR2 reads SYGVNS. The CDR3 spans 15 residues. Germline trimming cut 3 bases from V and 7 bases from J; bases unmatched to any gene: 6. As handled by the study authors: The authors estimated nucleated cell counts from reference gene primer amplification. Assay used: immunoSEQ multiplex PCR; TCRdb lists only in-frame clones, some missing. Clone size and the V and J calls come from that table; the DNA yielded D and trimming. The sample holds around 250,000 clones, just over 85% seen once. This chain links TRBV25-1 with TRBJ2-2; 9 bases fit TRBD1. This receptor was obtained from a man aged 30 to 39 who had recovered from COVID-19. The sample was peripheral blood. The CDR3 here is CASSDPTGGGGELFF. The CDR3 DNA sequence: TGTGCCAGCAGTGACCCGACAGGGGGTGGCGGGGAGCTGTTTTTT.